This T cell receptor (beta chain) was captured by sequencing in a study of cytomegalovirus exposure and HLA in healthy donors. Study findings and constraints: CMV serostatus was the sole immune exposure information available. Excluded: some indistinguishable V segments such as TRBV6-2 and TRBV6-3.

This clone appeared a single time. The antigen remains unidentified. Researchers ran the PCR with 60 Vbeta and 13 Jbeta primers. The repertoire was sequenced with immunoSEQ multiplex PCR; TCRdb's copy has only in-frame clones and lacks some. This table holds approximately 160,000 clones, around 68% found once. The trim removed 4 bases at V and 5 bases at J, leaving 1 base unmatched. There are 13 residues in the CDR3. In germline, CDR1 is SGHNT, CDR2 YYREEE (reference sequence). The sample was PBMCs. The chain employs TRBV5-4 and TRBJ2-7; 12 bases match TRBD2. The source is a woman aged 40-49 years in good health and CMV-seropositive. The CDR3 DNA reads as TGTGCCAGCAGCCGGACTAGCGGGGACGAGCAGTACTTC. Protein: CASSRTSGDEQYF. Based on the CDR3 plus reference TRBV5-4 and TRBJ2-7, the full variable domain is ETGVTQSPTHLIKTRGQQVTLRCSSQSGHNTVSWYQQALGQGPQFIFQYYREEENGRGNFPPRFSGLQFPNYSSELNVNALELDDSALYLCASSRTSGDEQYFGPGTRLTVT.